This T cell receptor beta chain stems from a study of CD8+ T cells in alopecia areata. Study details: Tofacitinib ran 6 to 18 months, followed by 6 months off drug.

The CDR3 has 14 amino acids. J lost 3 bases, V lost 5 bases, and 5 bases had no gene match. Germline CDR1 SGHRS, CDR2 YFSETQ. Reverse transcription of extracted RNA yielded cDNA, which provided the sequencing template. The repertoire was sequenced with immunoSEQ multiplex PCR; TCRdb's copy has only in-frame clones and lacks some. Of 150,000 to 200,000 clones in the sample, 58% are singletons; the top ten hold around 16%. A single count supports this clone. Treatment given: oral pan-JAK inhibitor, 5-10 mg twice daily. The study team obtained lesional scalp punch biopsies and peripheral blood from alopecia areata patients. PBMCs yielded sorted CD4+ and CD8+ T cells.

The sequence was obtained from a human donor with alopecia areata. Sample: CD4+ T cells sorted from blood, taken at approximately week 56, from a patient treated with tofacitinib. The V call is TRBV5-1, the J call TRBJ2-5, with TRBD2 matching over 9 bases. The CDR3 loop is CASRVTSGKETQYF. DNA of the CDR3: TGCGCCAGCAGGGTGACTAGCGGAAAAGAGACCCAGTACTTC.